This T cell receptor beta chain was sequenced during a study of spatial heterogeneity in lung cancer (dated by TCRdb to about 2019). Study-wide context: Beta-chain transcripts were consistently detected in greater numbers than alpha-chain transcripts, which likely reflected higher beta-chain transcript abundance. A strong correlation was found between TCR transcript counts in tumor regions and a T cell transcriptional module score from matched bulk RNA-seq. In the raw uncorrected reads, each unique combination of TCR and UMI appeared on average more than ten times. In non-small cell lung cancer, the study quantitatively compared TCR alpha and beta repertoires across several tumor regions, matched nontumor lung, and blood. Nonsynonymous mutation counts, determined by whole-exome sequencing of tumor tissue, were related to features of the TCR repertoire. Both alpha and beta chains were TCR-sequenced in samples taken at surgery, namely 220 tumor regions, approximately 63 matched nontumor lung samples and over 55 PBMC samples. Beyond this particular receptor, the publication reports: Confirming at a functional level the hypothesis that regional TCRs recognize regional mutations was considered to require additional single-cell paired TCR alpha and beta sequencing. Estimated TCR-seq coverage of tumor T cells was only around 6.7% for alpha chains and roughly 13% for beta chains. Counts of ubiquitous and regional expanded TCRs correlated with counts of ubiquitous and regional nonsynonymous mutations, respectively. The tumor nonsynonymous mutation count correlated with the number of expanded alpha and beta TCRs within the tumor.

Library method: 5' RACE. The sequencer listed for this sample is NextSeq 500. In the TCR library protocol, a unique molecular identifier was attached to each TCR cDNA molecule so that PCR and sequencing errors could be corrected. As for how the authors treated the data: TCR identification, UMI-based error correction and CDR3 extraction were all carried out with Decombinator tools. Expanded TCRs were defined as those above a frequency of 2 per 1,000, corresponding to the top 1% of the tumor frequency distribution. Expanded tumor TCRs statistically deemed absent (corrected P<0.05) from at least one tumor region were classed as regional, and all other expanded tumor TCRs were classed as ubiquitous. Renyi diversity was computed with the R vegan package after each repertoire had been subsampled 100 times to 5,000 TCRs. CDR3 similarity networks were built from amino acid triplet string-kernel similarity, connecting CDR3s with pairwise similarity above 0.82. TCRdb handled the public reads itself, with Q25 trimming in fastp and clone calling in MiXCR, and kept productive beta chains. Rows are unified per CDR3 protein, each entry keeping the most common DNA and genes. In this record, the V and J calls reflect TCRdb's handling and not the investigators' own analysis. The table for this sample lists more than 10,000 distinct CDR3 sequences; around 6% of them were counted only once. The ten largest clonotypes hold around 10% of the sample.

The meaning of the sample's time point label: sample taken at primary tumor resection. The donors were more than 60 patients from the lung TRACERx cohort who had early-stage, untreated non-small cell lung cancer. Whole RNA extracted from tumor and nontumor lung tissue, or from cryopreserved PBMC samples, was used for TCR sequencing without cell sorting. Only patients with enough RNA available from two or more tumor regions were chosen for TCR sequencing. Before being selected, tumor and adjacent nontumor lung specimens were reviewed by a lung pathologist. This clonotype showed up many times. The antigen it binds to is not known. Per-base qualities were not stored, and no clone one base away is much larger. The V and J ends are trimmed by 2 bases and 2 bases, leaving 11 bases between them. CDR3 length: 15 amino acids, cysteine to phenylalanine. Only the CDR3 DNA stays, 45 bases, in frame from base 1. Taken from the germline V gene, the CDR1 and CDR2 loops are SGHTA and FQGNSA.

Recombination linked TRBV7-2 to TRBJ2-3; TRBD1 is perhaps the D gene, given 5 matching bases. The sequencing here drew on lung tumor tissue, taken at surgery. The receptor's source is a female donor with early-stage non-small cell lung cancer. The nucleotides are TGTGCCAGCAGCTTATTAGGACACCCCACAGATACGCAGTATTTT. The resulting protein is CASSLLGHPTDTQYF.